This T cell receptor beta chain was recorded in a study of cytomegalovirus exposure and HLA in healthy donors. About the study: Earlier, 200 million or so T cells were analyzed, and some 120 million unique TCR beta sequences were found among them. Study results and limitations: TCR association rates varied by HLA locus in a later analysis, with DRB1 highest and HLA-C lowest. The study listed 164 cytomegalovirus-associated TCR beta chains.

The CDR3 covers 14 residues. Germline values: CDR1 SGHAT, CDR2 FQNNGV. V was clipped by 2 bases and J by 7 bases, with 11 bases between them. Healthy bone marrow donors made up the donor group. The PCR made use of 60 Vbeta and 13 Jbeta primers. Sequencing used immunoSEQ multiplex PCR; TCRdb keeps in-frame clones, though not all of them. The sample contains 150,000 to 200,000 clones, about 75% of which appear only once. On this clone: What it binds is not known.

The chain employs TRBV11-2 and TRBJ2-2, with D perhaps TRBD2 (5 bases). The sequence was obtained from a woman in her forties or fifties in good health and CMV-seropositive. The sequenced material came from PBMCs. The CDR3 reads CASSLQRAGGELFF. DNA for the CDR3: TGTGCCAGCAGCTTACAGAGGGCGGGCGGGGAGCTGTTTTTT.